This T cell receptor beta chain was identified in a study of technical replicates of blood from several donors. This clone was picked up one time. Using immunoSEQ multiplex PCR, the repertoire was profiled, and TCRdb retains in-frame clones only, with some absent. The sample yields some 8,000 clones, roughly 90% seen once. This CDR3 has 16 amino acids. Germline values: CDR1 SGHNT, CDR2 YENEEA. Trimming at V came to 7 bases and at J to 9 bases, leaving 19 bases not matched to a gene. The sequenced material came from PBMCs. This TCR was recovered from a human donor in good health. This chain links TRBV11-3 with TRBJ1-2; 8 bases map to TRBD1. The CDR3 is CASILSGTGVDYRYTF. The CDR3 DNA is TGTGCCAGCATCCTGTCAGGGACAGGAGTCGATTATCGCTACACCTTC.